Listed below are T cell receptor beta chains from one sample, sequenced in a study of Ad26.COV2.S vaccination and SARS-CoV-2 variants. Using immunoSEQ multiplex PCR, the repertoire was profiled, and TCRdb retains in-frame clones only, with some absent. The data contain 300,000 to 400,000 clones, around 83% of them singletons. The specimen was peripheral blood, collected in a trial of Ad26.COV2.S vaccine versus placebo. The receptors originated from a person between 18 and 60 years old who received the Ad26.COV2.S COVID-19 vaccine or a placebo. Both conserved end residues are part of each CDR3. The D gene is left open where the match is weak. Not every row has a clone size; where given, it reads once, few, many or a size class.

D gene	CDR3 length	V gene	clone size	J gene	CDR3 DNA	CDR3 protein
-	13	TRBV11-2	-	TRBJ1-2	TGTGCCAGCAGAAACAGGGAGAGCTATGGCTACACCTTC	CASRNRESYGYTF
-	13	TRBV10-1	-	TRBJ1-2	TGCGCCAGCAGTGAGACAGGAGGATATGGCTACACCTTC	CASSETGGYGYTF
-	16	TRBV5-4	-	TRBJ2-2	TGTGCCAGCAGCTCCTGGATACAGGGTGGAACCGGGGAGCTGTTTTTT	CASSSWIQGGTGELFF
TRBD1	16	TRBV3-1/TRBV3-2	-	TRBJ2-3	TGTGCCAGCAGCCAAACCGGGACAGTTAGCACAGATACGCAGTATTTT	CASSQTGTVSTDTQYF
-	16	TRBV5-6	once	TRBJ2-7	TGTGCCAGCAGCTTGGCTAGGGGGGCCCTTTACTACGAGCAGTACTTC	CASSLARGALYYEQYF
-	16	TRBV3-1/TRBV3-2	-	TRBJ2-1	TGTGCCAGCAGCCCCCGTCTAGCGTTATTAGGTTATGAGCAGTTCTTC	CASSPRLALLGYEQFF
-	13	TRBV7-2	-	TRBJ2-7	TGTGCCAGCAGCTTAGATAAAGGGCGGGAGCAGTACTTC	CASSLDKGREQYF
-	13	TRBV15	-	TRBJ1-1	TGTGCCACCAGCAGAGATTGGGACACTGAAGCTTTCTTT	CATSRDWDTEAFF
-	14	TRBV14	-	TRBJ2-3	TGTGCCAGCAGCGTACGCCAGCGTCAAGATACGCAGTATTTT	CASSVRQRQDTQYF
TRBD2	17	TRBV28	-	TRBJ2-6	TGTGCCAGCAGTGTCGGACTAGCGGGAGCTGGGGCCAACGTCCTGACTTTC	CASSVGLAGAGANVLTF
-	19	TRBV28	many	TRBJ1-4	TGTGCCAGCAGTTTCGGTGGCAGGAGGCCCGACGCAACTAATGAAAAACTGTTTTTT	CASSFGGRRPDATNEKLFF
TRBD1	16	TRBV7-9	-	TRBJ1-4	TGTGCCAGCAGCCTAGGACAGGGACTGGCTAATGAAAAACTGTTTTTT	CASSLGQGLANEKLFF
TRBD2	18	TRBV7-2	-	TRBJ2-2	TGTGCCAGCAGCTCATCATCGGGACTAGCGGGAGTAACCGGGGAGCTGTTTTTT	CASSSSSGLAGVTGELFF
-	13	TRBV5-6	-	TRBJ1-1	TGTGCCAGCAGCCTAACATCGAACACTGAAGCTTTCTTT	CASSLTSNTEAFF
-	11	TRBV5-6	-	TRBJ2-1	TGTGCCAGCAGCCTATACAATGAGCAGTTCTTC	CASSLYNEQFF
TRBD2	15	TRBV3-1/TRBV3-2	once	TRBJ2-3	TGTGCCAGCAGCCAGCCGGGACTAGTGACAGATACGCAGTATTTT	CASSQPGLVTDTQYF
TRBD1	16	TRBV28	-	TRBJ2-1	TGTGCCAGCAGTCGGTTGGGACAGGGAACCTACAATGAGCAGTTCTTC	CASSRLGQGTYNEQFF
-	14	TRBV7-9	few	TRBJ2-2	TGTGCCAGCAGCTTAAACACGAACACCGGGGAGCTGTTTTTT	CASSLNTNTGELFF
-	14	TRBV6-2/TRBV6-3	-	TRBJ2-1	TGTGCCAGCAGTTATGTTGGGGGCTACAATGAGCAGTTCTTC	CASSYVGGYNEQFF
-	16	TRBV7-9	-	TRBJ2-7	TGTGCCAGCAGGAGGGACGGCTCGGGGTCAGGGTACGAGCAGTACTTC	CASRRDGSGSGYEQYF
TRBD1	14	TRBV7-9	-	TRBJ2-7	TGTGCCAGCAGCGCGGGACAGGGAGCCTACGAGCAGTACTTC	CASSAGQGAYEQYF
-	12	TRBV5-1	-	TRBJ2-7	TGCGCCAGCAGCCAGACTAGGAACGAGCAGTACTTC	CASSQTRNEQYF
-	14	TRBV19	-	TRBJ2-3	TGTGCCAGTAGTATCTGGGGGGGCACAGATACGCAGTATTTT	CASSIWGGTDTQYF